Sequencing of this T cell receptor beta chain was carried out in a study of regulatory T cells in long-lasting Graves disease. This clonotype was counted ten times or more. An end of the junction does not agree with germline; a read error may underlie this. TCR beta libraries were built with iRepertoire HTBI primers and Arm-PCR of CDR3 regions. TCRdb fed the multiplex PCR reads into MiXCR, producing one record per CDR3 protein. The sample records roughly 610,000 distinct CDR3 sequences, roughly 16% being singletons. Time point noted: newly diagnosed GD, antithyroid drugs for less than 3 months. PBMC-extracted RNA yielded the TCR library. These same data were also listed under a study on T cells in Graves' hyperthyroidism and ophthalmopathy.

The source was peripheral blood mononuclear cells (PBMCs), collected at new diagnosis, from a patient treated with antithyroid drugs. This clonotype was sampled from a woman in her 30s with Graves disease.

This chain's CDR3 is CAINQGQLTETFF. The CDR3 region has the DNA TGTGCCATCAACCAGGGACAGCTCACTGAAACTTTCTTT. The chain is built from TRBV10-3 and TRBJ1-1; 7 positions match TRBD1. Germline CDR1 is ENHRY and CDR2 is SYGVKD. The length of the CDR3 is 13 residues.